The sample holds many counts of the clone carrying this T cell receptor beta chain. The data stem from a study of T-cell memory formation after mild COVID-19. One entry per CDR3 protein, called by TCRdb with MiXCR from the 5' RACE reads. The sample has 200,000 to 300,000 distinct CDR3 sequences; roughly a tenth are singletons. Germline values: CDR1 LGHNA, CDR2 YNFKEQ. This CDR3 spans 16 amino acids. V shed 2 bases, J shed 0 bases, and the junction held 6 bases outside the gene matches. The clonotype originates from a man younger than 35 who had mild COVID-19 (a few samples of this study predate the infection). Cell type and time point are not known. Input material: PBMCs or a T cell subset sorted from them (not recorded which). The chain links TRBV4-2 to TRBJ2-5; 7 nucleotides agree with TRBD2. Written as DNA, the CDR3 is TGTGCCAGCAGCCAAAGGGATGGGGGGGACCAAGAGACCCAGTACTTC. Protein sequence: CASSQRDGGDQETQYF.